Listed below are T cell receptor beta chains from one sample, sequenced in a study of OX40 agonist ivuxolimab in advanced cancers. Assay: immunoSEQ multiplex PCR; the TCRdb copy retains only in-frame clones and omits some. The table lists tens of thousands of clones, around nine tenths of them singletons. The material sequenced was CD4+ or CD8+ T cells sorted from blood, taken in a trial of the OX40 agonist ivuxolimab. Receptor source: an adult with an advanced solid tumor such as melanoma, head and neck, liver or kidney cancer. CDR3s include the opening cysteine and the closing phenylalanine or tryptophan. The D gene is left open where the match is weak. The size field is filled for only some rows; it gives once, few, many or a size class.

CDR3 DNA,CDR3 protein,V gene,clone size,J gene,D gene
TGTGCCAGCAGCCCTCGGACGTACCAAGAGACCCAGTACTTC,CASSPRTYQETQYF,TRBV7-2,-,TRBJ2-5,-
TGTGCCAGTAGTATAGACGCTCTAGCGGCTAGCACAGATACGCAGTATTTT,CASSIDALAASTDTQYF,TRBV19,once,TRBJ2-3,TRBD2
TGCGCCAGCAGCGGAACAGGGGGCGCATCCTACGAGCAGTACTTC,CASSGTGGASYEQYF,TRBV5-1,-,TRBJ2-7,TRBD1
TGCGCCAGCAAAGTCCCCCAGGCACGGGGACCCGATGGCTACACCTTC,CASKVPQARGPDGYTF,TRBV5-1,-,TRBJ1-2,-
TGCGCCAGCAGCCAAGAACACAATTCCTACGAGCAGTACTTC,CASSQEHNSYEQYF,TRBV4-1,-,TRBJ2-7,-
TGCGCCAGCAGCCAAGATCGGTTATCCTACGAGCAGTACTTC,CASSQDRLSYEQYF,TRBV4-3,few,TRBJ2-7,-
TGCGCCAGCAGTGAAACAGAGACCCAGTACTTC,CASSETETQYF,TRBV10-2,-,TRBJ2-5,-
TGTGCCAGCAGCTTAGATGGGAGAGAGACCCAGTACTTC,CASSLDGRETQYF,TRBV11-2,-,TRBJ2-5,-
TGTGCCAGCAGTCTGCAGGAGACCGCCTACGAGCAGTACTTC,CASSLQETAYEQYF,TRBV6-5,-,TRBJ2-7,-
TGTGCCATCACGGCGGGATCTAGCACAGATACGCAGTATTTT,CAITAGSSTDTQYF,TRBV10-3,-,TRBJ2-3,-
TGTGCCAGCCTCGGGAGGGGACTTTACCCGTATGGCTACACCTTC,CASLGRGLYPYGYTF,TRBV19,-,TRBJ1-2,-
TGTGCCAGCAGTATGCAGCCGAACACTGAAGCTTTCTTT,CASSMQPNTEAFF,TRBV2,-,TRBJ1-1,-
TGTGCCAGCAGGATGGGGAACACCGGGGAGCTGTTTTTT,CASRMGNTGELFF,TRBV2,-,TRBJ2-2,-
TGTGCCAGCAGTTCGGTAGCCAAAAACATTCAGTACTTC,CASSSVAKNIQYF,TRBV28,-,TRBJ2-4,-
TGTGCCAGCTCACCCTTGACAGGGGCGAACACTGAAGCTTTCTTT,CASSPLTGANTEAFF,TRBV18,-,TRBJ1-1,TRBD1
TGTGCCAGCAGCCTAGGGACTAGCGGAACCTACGAGCAGTACTTC,CASSLGTSGTYEQYF,TRBV9,-,TRBJ2-7,TRBD2
TGCGCCACCTCCTTGCAGGGGTACACTGAAGCTTTCTTT,CATSLQGYTEAFF,TRBV5-1,-,TRBJ1-1,-
TGTGCCAGCTCACCAGCAGGGATCGGGGGCTACACCTTC,CASSPAGIGGYTF,TRBV18,-,TRBJ1-2,-
TGCGCCAGCAGCTTTGTGGCTAGCGGGAACTGGCGGGGGGCCTACGAGCAGTACTTC,CASSFVASGNWRGAYEQYF,TRBV5-1,-,TRBJ2-7,TRBD2
TGCGCCAGCAGTGAGGGACTAGCGAACTACAATGAGCAGTTCTTC,CASSEGLANYNEQFF,TRBV10-1,-,TRBJ2-1,TRBD2
TGTGCCAGCAGTTTCGGGGACTGGACAGGGGGCTTTGGAGGCTACACCTTC,CASSFGDWTGGFGGYTF,TRBV27,-,TRBJ1-2,TRBD1
TGTGCCAGTAAGGGGGGGAGGGACCAGCCCCAGCATTTT,CASKGGRDQPQHF,TRBV19,-,TRBJ1-5,-
TGTGCCAGCAGCCCCCAGGGGATAAGCACAGATACGCAGTATTTT,CASSPQGISTDTQYF,TRBV25-1,few,TRBJ2-3,-
TGCAGCGTTAATACTTTTGACAGGAACACTGAAGCTTTCTTT,CSVNTFDRNTEAFF,TRBV29-1,-,TRBJ1-1,-
TGTGCCAGCAGCTTAAGCCCCGACGGGGCTCAGTACTTC,CASSLSPDGAQYF,TRBV7-3,-,TRBJ2-7,-
TGTGCCAGCAGTTTCAAGGCTTTCACTGAAGCTTTCTTT,CASSFKAFTEAFF,TRBV28,-,TRBJ1-1,-
TGCGCCAGCAGCCGGGCGGGAGGGCGAGGTGAGCAGTTCTTC,CASSRAGGRGEQFF,TRBV5-1,-,TRBJ2-1,TRBD2
TGTGCCAGCAGCCACGCGAAAAAAGGGGGGGAGCTGTTTTTT,CASSHAKKGGELFF,TRBV7-2,-,TRBJ2-2,-
TGTGCCAGTAGTATAGAGGGGGAGGCTGAGCAGTTCTTC,CASSIEGEAEQFF,TRBV19,-,TRBJ2-1,-
TGTGCCAGCAGCTTACCACAGGGAAATAGGTTTTTT,CASSLPQGNRFF,TRBV5-4,-,TRBJ1-4,-
TGTGCCAGCACATTTGCGCTCTCTGGGGCCAACGTCCTGACTTTC,CASTFALSGANVLTF,TRBV7-9,-,TRBJ2-6,-
TGTGCCAGCAGTTTCGGGGGGACCTACAATGAGCAGTTCTTC,CASSFGGTYNEQFF,TRBV28,-,TRBJ2-1,TRBD2
TGTGCCAGCAGCTTGGCCAGCGGCGGGGGCTCCTACAATGAGCAGTTCTTC,CASSLASGGGSYNEQFF,TRBV5-6,once,TRBJ2-1,TRBD2
TGCGCCAGCAGCTCAGATTTGAACACTGAAGCTTTCTTT,CASSSDLNTEAFF,TRBV5-1,-,TRBJ1-1,-
TGTGCCAGCAGTCCCGCTGTGCGTGGCTACACCTTC,CASSPAVRGYTF,TRBV28,-,TRBJ1-2,-
TGCGCCAGCAGTGGGGCAGGGGCTGAAGCTTTCTTT,CASSGAGAEAFF,TRBV10-2,-,TRBJ1-1,-
TGTGCCAGCACCTCAGGGGGGCAGGGTGAGCAGTACTTC,CASTSGGQGEQYF,TRBV5-4,once,TRBJ2-7,-
TGTGCCAGCTCACCTGAACAGGATTTCGGGGATGGCTACACCTTC,CASSPEQDFGDGYTF,TRBV18,-,TRBJ1-2,-
TGTGCCAGCAGCTTAGATCTACAGGGGGCCGGTGGCTACACCTTC,CASSLDLQGAGGYTF,TRBV7-2,once,TRBJ1-2,TRBD1
TGTGCCAGTAGTCACCGCCTCGGACAGGGGGGGACTGAAGCTTTCTTT,CASSHRLGQGGTEAFF,TRBV19,-,TRBJ1-1,TRBD1
TGTGCCAGCAGATTGGGACGGGAGAACACTGAAGCTTTCTTT,CASRLGRENTEAFF,TRBV2,-,TRBJ1-1,-
TGTGCCAGCACCCCCAGGCGAGGAGAGCTACCTGACTTC,CASTPRRGELPDF,TRBV6-6,-,TRBJ2-7,-
TGTGCCAGCACCCCGCTGGAACGGGAGGAAGACACCATATATTTT,CASTPLEREEDTIYF,TRBV7-9,-,TRBJ1-3,-
TGCAGTGCTAGTACGGATACGCAGTATTTT,CSASTDTQYF,TRBV20-1,-,TRBJ2-3,-
TGTGCCAGCAGTTTGGAGATGCGCGGGGGGGATACGCAGTATTTT,CASSLEMRGGDTQYF,TRBV27,-,TRBJ2-3,TRBD2
TGTGCCACCAGCAGAGCGAACAGGGTAAATGAGCAGTTCTTC,CATSRANRVNEQFF,TRBV15,-,TRBJ2-1,-
TGTGCCAGCAGCTTAGCGGGAGGCAACACCGGGGAGCTGTTTTTT,CASSLAGGNTGELFF,TRBV7-2,-,TRBJ2-2,-
TGTGCCAGCAGTTTAGGGGGGACGGGGGATGGCTACACCTTC,CASSLGGTGDGYTF,TRBV28,-,TRBJ1-2,-
TGTGCCATCAGTGAGGTGGCAGGGGGGCACTATGGCTACACCTTC,CAISEVAGGHYGYTF,TRBV10-3,-,TRBJ1-2,TRBD1
TGTGCCAGCAAGGAGCGGGGTGGGGAGAACACCATATATTTT,CASKERGGENTIYF,TRBV2,-,TRBJ1-3,-
TGTGCCAGCAGTCCGACAGGGCGGGAGACCCAGTACTTC,CASSPTGRETQYF,TRBV6-5,-,TRBJ2-5,TRBD1
TGTGCCAGCAGCACAGGGGGCAGAAACACCATATATTTT,CASSTGGRNTIYF,TRBV11-2,-,TRBJ1-3,TRBD1
TGTGCCAGCAGCAAACCTGGGATAGCTATAGCCAAAAACATTCAGTACTTC,CASSKPGIAIAKNIQYF,TRBV21-1,few,TRBJ2-4,-
TGCAGCGTTGATTTGGGGGGCACAGATACGCAGTATTTT,CSVDLGGTDTQYF,TRBV29-1,-,TRBJ2-3,-
TGTGCCAGCAGAAACTCTGGAAACACCATATATTTT,CASRNSGNTIYF,TRBV6-6,-,TRBJ1-3,-